A single sample is the source of the 10 T cell receptor beta chains below, sequenced in a study of T-cell memory formation after mild COVID-19. Each CDR3 protein gets one entry after TCRdb re-called the 5' RACE reads with MiXCR. This table has around 250,000 distinct CDR3 sequences, over 15% appearing once. Sequencing was carried out using PBMCs or a T cell subset sorted from them (not recorded which). The origin of the receptors is a man between 18 and 29 years old who had mild COVID-19 (a few samples of this study predate the infection). Cell type and time point are not known.

J is TRBJ2-3 and V is TRBV12-3 or TRBV12-4; unclear D gene. The CDR3 is made up of 15 amino acids. The V and J ends lost 1 base and 3 bases respectively, with 11 bases between them. The CDR3 DNA reads TGTGCCAGCAGTTTAGAGGGCAGGTATACAGATACGCAGTATTTT. Encoded protein: CASSLEGRYTDTQYF.

The chain is built from TRBV5-1 and TRBJ1-2, with D possibly being TRBD1 (6 bases). Trimming took off 0 bases at V and 7 bases at J, with 13 bases between the two ends. The V gene's germline CDR1 is SGHRS and CDR2 YFSETQ. CDR3 length equals 14 residues. DNA for the CDR3: TGCGCCAGCAGCTTGGACGCGTCGGGGGCTGGCTACACCTTC. Translating gives CASSLDASGAGYTF.

This clonotype was counted ten times or more. V usage is TRBV10-3 and J usage is TRBJ2-3; perhaps TRBD2 as D (7 bases). The CDR3 spans 12 residues. Germline V gives CDR1 ENHRY, CDR2 SYGVKD. Trimming pared 10 bases from V and 3 bases from J, leaving 11 bases between. CDR3: CATGGRTDTQYF. For the CDR3, the DNA is TGTGCCACGGGGGGCCGGACAGATACGCAGTATTTT.

This clonotype came up a few times. The chain joins TRBV7-2 to TRBJ2-5; 9 bases align to TRBD2. The CDR3 loop spans 14 amino acids. Germline V lookup: CDR1 SGHTA, CDR2 FQGNSA. The V and J ends lost 5 bases and 5 bases, in that order; junction bases with no gene match: 6. The CDR3, as DNA: TGTGCCAGCAGCCCACCCCTAGCGGGGGAGACCCAGTACTTC. Translating it yields CASSPPLAGETQYF.

The V and J genes are TRBV12-3 or TRBV12-4 and TRBJ2-7, with 8 bases fitting TRBD2. The CDR3 runs 14 residues. With 5 bases clipped from V and 5 bases from J, the junction kept 8 bases outside the gene matches. The CDR3 DNA sequence: TGTGCCAGCAGTCCAATTAGCGGGGTCGACGAGCAGTACTTC. It yields the protein CASSPISGVDEQYF.

This chain connects TRBV6-2 or TRBV6-3 to TRBJ2-5; 14 nucleotides match TRBD2. There are 18 residues in the CDR3. J lost 5 bases, V lost 0 bases, and 8 bases had no gene match. Per germline, CDR1 MNHEY and CDR2 SVGEGT. This CDR3 is CASSYSGTSGGESETQYF. The CDR3 DNA follows: TGTGCCAGCAGTTACTCGGGGACTAGCGGGGGAGAATCGGAGACCCAGTACTTC.

This clonotype appeared once. DNA for the CDR3: TGCAGTGCTAGATCTAAATTTTGGGCGTTCTTC. This translates into CSARSKFWAFF. This rearrangement joins TRBV20-1 to TRBJ2-1; D gene ambiguous. Germline-derived CDR1 and CDR2 are DFQATT and SNEGSKA (reference sequence). The CDR3 loop spans 11 amino acids. Trimming took off 2 bases at V and 15 bases at J, with 14 bases between the two ends.

V gene TRBV6-2 or TRBV6-3 combines with J gene TRBJ2-1; TRBD2 is a possible D gene (5 bases). The CDR3 is 15 amino acids. Trimming cost V 5 bases and J 0 bases, with 11 bases left between them. Per germline, CDR1 MNHEY and CDR2 SVGEGT. CDR3 DNA: TGTGCCAGCAGTAACACGGGGAACTCCTACAATGAGCAGTTCTTC. This codes for CASSNTGNSYNEQFF.

The chain uses TRBV29-1 and TRBJ2-7; tentatively, D is TRBD1 or TRBD2 (7 bases each). Germline V gene lookup returns CDR1 SQVTM and CDR2 ANQGSEA. This CDR3 is built from 11 residues. The ends were cut back, 4 bases at V and 6 bases at J, with 10 bases in the middle. The CDR3 DNA reads TGCAGCGTTGGCAGGGGGGGCGAGCAGTACTTC. Translating it yields CSVGRGGEQYF.

The rearrangement links TRBV28 to TRBJ1-5, with D possibly TRBD1 on 5 matching bases. CDR3 length equals 13 residues. V was shortened by 11 bases and J by 2 bases, with 13 bases between the two germline ends. CDR1 is MDHEN, CDR2 SYDVKM, per germline. CDR3 in amino acids: CAGKRGGNQPQHF. In DNA form, the CDR3 reads TGTGCCGGCAAGAGGGGTGGCAATCAGCCCCAGCATTTT.